This T cell receptor (beta chain) derives from a study of Ad26.COV2.S vaccination and SARS-CoV-2 variants. Study-wide results and caveats: The authors reported substantial breadth in spike-specific CD8+ and CD4+ T cell responses after vaccination.

Described treatment: approximately 18 received Ad26.COV2.S at low or high dose, single or two shots; 5 received placebo; per-sample allocation not given. Each sample was drawn 63 days after the first injection (of vaccine or placebo). CDR1 is SGHTA and CDR2 is FQGNSA in the germline V gene. With 1 base removed from V and 3 bases from J, the gap between germline ends came to 6 bases. This CDR3 has 13 amino acids. Turning to this clone: Its specificity is unknown.

TCRdb keeps only in-frame clones here, not all; method: immunoSEQ multiplex PCR. The sample holds over 250,000 clones, about 89% seen once. The material sequenced was peripheral blood, taken in a trial of Ad26.COV2.S vaccine versus placebo. The sequence derives from a person between 18 and 65 years old who received the Ad26.COV2.S COVID-19 vaccine or a placebo. This rearrangement joins TRBV7-2 to TRBJ1-2; D remains unclear. CDR3 DNA sequence: TGTGCCAGCAGCTTAGGTCGGGACTATGGCTACACCTTC. Protein sequence: CASSLGRDYGYTF.